Detailed here is one T cell receptor (beta chain). The data are from a study of blood T cell repertoires in COVID-19. V shed 6 bases and J 7 bases; nucleotides not matched to a gene: 11. Germline loops: CDR1 SQVTM, CDR2 ANQGSEA. This CDR3 contains 15 residues. The table came from immunoSEQ multiplex PCR; TCRdb's copy has only in-frame clones and leaves some out. The profile shows over 350,000 clones, approximately 90% of them singletons. The rearrangement uses TRBV29-1 and TRBJ2-1; TRBD2 matches 11 bases. Input material: PBMCs or T cells enriched from blood (not recorded which). This receptor was taken from a woman in her 30s with acute COVID-19. The CDR3 DNA is TGCAGCGTGCTGACTAGCGGGGCAGCGTATAATGAGCAGTTCTTC. This encodes CSVLTSGAAYNEQFF.